This T cell receptor beta chain emerged from a study of T cell changes during pregnancy in multiple sclerosis (dated 2019 in TCRdb). Study-wide context: The study examined how the T cell repertoire changed over the course of pregnancy in women with multiple sclerosis.

The CDR3 sequence holds 16 residues, the cysteine and phenylalanine included. Of all the DNA, just the CDR3 is kept, 48 bases in frame from base 1. Library generation was performed with the immunoSEQ multiplex PCR assay. The clones in this table, taken by TCRdb from immuneACCESS, are in-frame only. Not every clone is retained; where verified, under half of the shortfall comes from an unresolved V gene, and the cause of the rest is unknown. This sample comprises about 31,000 clones, approximately 90% of them detected only once. The leading ten clones occupy approximately 6.6% of the sample. Comments on this clone: The clone's antigen remains unknown. No base quality values were provided; no much bigger clone lies one nucleotide off.

This receptor was identified in a female donor with multiple sclerosis, enrolled in a pregnancy study. This specimen was CD8+ T cells from peripheral blood mononuclear cells, taken in the second trimester of pregnancy. The chain was built from TRBV21-1 and TRBJ1-1; the table assigns TRBD1, which was not confirmed against the DNA. TRBV21-1 is classified as a pseudogene. In nucleotides, the sequence is TGTGCCAGCAGCAAAGGTGGCAGGGGGCGGGACACTGAAGCTTTCTTT. This yields the protein CASSKGGRGRDTEAFF.